These T cell receptor beta chains were read from a single sample in a study of T cell responses to AZD1222 COVID-19 vaccine. The table came from immunoSEQ multiplex PCR; TCRdb's copy has only in-frame clones and leaves some out. The sample has under 130,000 clones, 80% to 90% seen once. The sequences come from peripheral blood, collected 28 days after the second AZD1222 dose. The receptors here all came from an adult who received the AZD1222 COVID-19 vaccine. The CDR3 runs from the conserved cysteine through the conserved F or W. D genes are given only for firm matches. Expanded clones are given a class, and other clones once, few, many or no size at all.

v_call clone_size d_call cdr3_aa
TRBV21-1 . . CASRDRKGGRLATYNEQFF
TRBV6-6 . . CASSYGGYGYTF
TRBV30 . TRBD1 CAWTISGTGYGYTF
TRBV7-9 once . CASSDQGAYGYTF
TRBV21-1 . . CASSKGGTGRGLDEQYF
TRBV24-1 . . CATADGQRNQPQHF
TRBV28 . . CASLRQTISNQPQHF
TRBV3-1/TRBV3-2 . TRBD2 CASSQDSGRGTDTQYF
TRBV10-3 . TRBD1 CAISESGTRGGYTF
TRBV27 . . CASSFRTSTNEKLFF
TRBV7-6 once TRBD1 CASSSQTGGNYGYTF
TRBV9 . . CASSVAGFTDTQYF
TRBV10-1 . TRBD1 CASSLTTGTGKNTEAFF
TRBV24-1 . TRBD1 CATSDSGTGDSYEQYF
TRBV7-9 . TRBD2 CASILAGFGEQFF
TRBV12-3/TRBV12-4 . TRBD2 CASTPREAEEQYF
TRBV28 . . CASSWKQGKDEQYF
TRBV5-5 . . CASSLGSGNTIYF
TRBV11-2 . TRBD2 CASSLDPAGDETQYF
TRBV6-5 . . CASSPPGYAYEQYF
TRBV4-1 . TRBD1 CASSQAVDRAPHGYTF
TRBV7-3 . TRBD1 CASSQVPGQRSKGTEAFF
TRBV10-1 few . CASSNSGFMNTEAFF
TRBV10-3 few . CAISESPQTNTEAFF
TRBV19 . . CASSIGGWETQYF
TRBV6-5 . . CASKARGTNEKLFF
TRBV7-2 . TRBD1 CASSRDRVSYEQYF
TRBV7-9 . . CASRPSGRTYGYTF
TRBV30 . TRBD2 CARGGSGYNEQFF
TRBV28 . . CASSHRDLGNSPLHF
TRBV10-3 . . CAISERQANTEAFF
TRBV28 . . CASSWGTGQPQHF
TRBV30 . . CAWSKTGRWSSGANVLTF
TRBV20-1 . . CSARLSDTQYF
TRBV18 . . CASSPYLGGYTF
TRBV14 . . CASSQDPGWSQETQYF
TRBV7-2 . TRBD1 CASSSGWDRGSTGELFF
TRBV18 . . CASSPAQGEEKLFF
TRBV20-1 . . CSASHEFSGNTIYF
TRBV5-1 . . CASSLNTGRNTEAFF
TRBV28 . . CASSLGQVGTGELFF
TRBV7-2 . . CASLPGGGGRNTGELFF
TRBV6-6 once . CASSYRGSGEGYTF
TRBV6-5 . TRBD2 CASKSGSGGYEQYF
TRBV11-2 . TRBD1 CASSPGDRGSDEQYF
TRBV28 . . CASSFGIGLFF
TRBV3-1/TRBV3-2 . . CASSLSSYNEQFF
TRBV3-1/TRBV3-2 . . CASSQDRSWGLFF
TRBV18 . TRBD1 CASSRQGYYEQYF
TRBV7-2 . TRBD1 CASSPTGPNEKLFF
TRBV21-1 . . CASSAPGQGPYGYTF
TRBV12-3/TRBV12-4 . TRBD2 CASGLAGINEQFF
TRBV19 . . CASSTIAAGTDTQYF
TRBV19 . TRBD2 CASSPRGLAGAGELFF
TRBV5-1 few . CASSYGTDTQYF
TRBV15 . . CATSWDHAGELFF